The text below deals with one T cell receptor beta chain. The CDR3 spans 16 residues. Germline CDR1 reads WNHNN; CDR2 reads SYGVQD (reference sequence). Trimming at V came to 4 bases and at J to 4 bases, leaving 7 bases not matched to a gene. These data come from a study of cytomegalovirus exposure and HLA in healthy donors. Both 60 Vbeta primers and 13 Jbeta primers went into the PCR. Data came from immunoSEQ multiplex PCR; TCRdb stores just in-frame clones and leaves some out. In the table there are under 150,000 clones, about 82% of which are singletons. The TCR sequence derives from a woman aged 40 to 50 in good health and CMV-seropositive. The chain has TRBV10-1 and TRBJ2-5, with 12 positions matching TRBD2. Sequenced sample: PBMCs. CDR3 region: CASSALAGGPGETQYF. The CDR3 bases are TGCGCCAGCAGTGCCCTAGCGGGGGGGCCAGGAGAGACCCAGTACTTC.